This TCR beta chain was identified in a study of early T cells in non-severe SARS-CoV-2 infection. V shed 4 bases, J shed 2 bases, and the junction held 9 bases outside the gene matches. This CDR3 contains 17 residues. Germline assignment: CDR1 SGDLS and CDR2 YYNGEE. There are a few counts of this clonotype. TCRdb re-derived calls from the 5' RACE reads in MiXCR, one entry per CDR3 protein. The repertoire has 65,000 to 95,000 distinct CDR3 sequences, 11% to 15% of them found once; the top ten carry roughly 11%. The sample taken for sequencing was whole blood. V gene TRBV9 combines with J gene TRBJ2-2, with 9 nucleotides matching TRBD1. This TCR derives from an adult who was a healthcare worker with PCR-confirmed SARS-CoV-2 infection or an uninfected control (not recorded which). The CDR3 reads CASSLSQTGGNTGELFF. CDR3 coding DNA: TGTGCCAGCAGCCTATCTCAGACAGGGGGTAACACCGGGGAGCTGTTTTTT. Drawing the rest from reference TRBV9 and TRBJ2-2, the complete variable domain is DSGVTQTPKHLITATGQRVTLRCSPRSGDLSVYWYQQSLDQGLQFLIQYYNGEERAKGNILERFSAQQFPDLHSELNLSSLELGDSALYFCASSLSQTGGNTGELFFGEGSRLTVL.